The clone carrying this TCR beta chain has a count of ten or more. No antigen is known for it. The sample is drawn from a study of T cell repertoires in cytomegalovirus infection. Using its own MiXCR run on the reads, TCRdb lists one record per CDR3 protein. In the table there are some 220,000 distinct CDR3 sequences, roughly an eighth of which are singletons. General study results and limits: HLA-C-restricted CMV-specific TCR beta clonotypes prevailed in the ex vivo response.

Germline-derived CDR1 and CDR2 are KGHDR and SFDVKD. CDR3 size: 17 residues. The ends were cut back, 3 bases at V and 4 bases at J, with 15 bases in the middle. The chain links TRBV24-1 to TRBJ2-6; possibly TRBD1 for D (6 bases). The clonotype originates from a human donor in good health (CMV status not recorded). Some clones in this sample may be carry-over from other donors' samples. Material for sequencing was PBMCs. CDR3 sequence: CATSDPPTGLGANVLTF. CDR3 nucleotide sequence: TGTGCCACCAGTGATCCTCCCACAGGGTTGGGGGCCAACGTCCTGACTTTC.